This TCR beta chain emerged from a study of cytomegalovirus exposure and HLA in healthy donors. Study-wide points: According to the study, roughly 160 TCR beta chains were cytomegalovirus-associated. Rarity characterized most TCR sequences, yet some public TCRs appeared in many donors.

The V end was cut by 2 bases, the J end by 4 bases, with 15 bases between. Germline V lookup: CDR1 SGHDT, CDR2 YYEEEE. The CDR3 covers 16 residues. Only in-frame clones appear in the TCRdb table, and some are missing; sequencing was by immunoSEQ multiplex PCR. Of under 150,000 clones listed, about 90% are singletons. As concerns this clone: Its antigen is not identified.

The chain employs TRBV5-6 and TRBJ2-2, with a tentative D call TRBD1 (5 bases). This receptor was identified in a woman between 18 and 30 years old in good health and CMV-seropositive. Sample: PBMCs. CDR3 nucleotide sequence: TGTGCCAGCAGCTTACCCACAACAGGCCCCACCGGGGAGCTGTTTTTT. Amino acid sequence: CASSLPTTGPTGELFF.